This entry features one TCR beta chain sequence. This sample was taken from a study of blood T cell repertoires in COVID-19. Study details: Sample material is recorded as cDNA or gDNA derived from T cells, B-cell-depleted T cells, or PBMCs.

Measured with immunoSEQ multiplex PCR; TCRdb has only the in-frame clones, and not every one. The sample holds about 58,000 clones, about 88% seen once. Germline-derived CDR1 and CDR2 are MNHEY and SVGAGI. CDR3 length equals 14 residues. Trimming took off 6 bases at V and 4 bases at J, with 13 bases between the two ends. The V call is TRBV6-5, the J call TRBJ1-3; D gene uncertain. The sample comprised peripheral blood. The receptor was isolated from a woman between 55 and 75 years old with active COVID-19. The CDR3 is CASSRGGSGNTIYF. The CDR3 nucleotides are TGTGCCAGCAGCAGAGGAGGGTCCGGAAACACCATATATTTT.